The clone carrying this T cell receptor beta chain was observed at least ten times. As yet, its antigen is unknown. TCRdb passed the RT-PCR reads through MiXCR, listing each CDR3 protein once. This table has 500,000 or so distinct CDR3 sequences, 15% to 20% appearing once. The data derive from a study of response to subunit inactivated influenza vaccine. Looked up from germline, CDR1 is DFQATT and CDR2 is SNEGSKA (reference sequence). This CDR3 has 14 amino acids. V trimming: 6 bases; J trimming: 5 bases; junction bases outside the gene matches: 11. The study's findings and limits: There was a suggestion from the authors that each seasonal influenza vaccination recruits few new T cells.

The input for sequencing was CD4+ T cells sorted from PBMCs, taken around 25 months after vaccination. This chain joins TRBV20-1 and TRBJ2-7; 9 bases align to TRBD2. This TCR derives from a man aged 50 to 69 who received an inactivated influenza vaccine. CDR3 sequence (DNA): TGCAGTGCCAGGGAGGTAGCGGGAGCACACGAGCAGTACTTC. Protein sequence: CSAREVAGAHEQYF.